The rows below give T cell receptor beta chains drawn from one sample of a study of Graves' ophthalmopathy and Graves' hyperthyroidism. TCRdb reanalysed the multiplex PCR reads using MiXCR and keeps one entry per CDR3 protein. Among about 740,000 distinct CDR3 sequences listed, roughly 40% were seen once. The sequenced sample was peripheral blood. The receptor set was obtained from an adult man with Graves' ophthalmopathy. The CDR3 runs from the conserved cysteine through the conserved F or W. The D gene is left open where the match is weak. The size of a clone is reported for some rows only, either as once, few or many, or as a class for expanded clones.

j_call: TRBJ1-1
clone_size: many
cdr3_length: 16
v_call: TRBV10-3
d_call: NA
cdr3_aa: CAISDRTTGRNTEAFF
cdr3_nt: TGTGCCATCAGTGACAGGACCACCGGGAGGAACACTGAAGCTTTCTTT

j_call: TRBJ1-1
clone_size: NA
cdr3_length: 12
v_call: TRBV29-1
d_call: NA
cdr3_aa: CSARTAGTEAFF
cdr3_nt: TGCAGCGCTAGGACCGCCGGCACTGAAGCTTTCTTT

j_call: TRBJ1-2
clone_size: NA
cdr3_length: 15
v_call: TRBV2
d_call: TRBD1
cdr3_aa: CASSDRTGGDYGYTF
cdr3_nt: TGTGCCAGTAGTGACCGGACAGGGGGGGACTATGGCTACACCTTC

j_call: TRBJ1-5
clone_size: once
cdr3_length: 17
v_call: TRBV24-1
d_call: TRBD1
cdr3_aa: CATSDPGTGRLTQPQHF
cdr3_nt: TGTGCCACCAGTGACCCAGGGACAGGGCGATTGACCCAGCCCCAGCATTTT

j_call: TRBJ2-2
clone_size: NA
cdr3_length: 17
v_call: TRBV7-9
d_call: TRBD2
cdr3_aa: CASTLVGLAGSSGELFF
cdr3_nt: TGTGCCAGCACCCTTGTGGGACTAGCGGGATCTAGCGGGGAGCTGTTTTTT

j_call: TRBJ2-7
clone_size: NA
cdr3_length: 19
v_call: TRBV14
d_call: TRBD2
cdr3_aa: CASSQYLGALAGEDYEQYF
cdr3_nt: TGTGCCAGCAGCCAATACCTTGGGGCCCTAGCGGGTGAAGACTACGAGCAGTACTTC

j_call: TRBJ1-1
clone_size: many
cdr3_length: 14
v_call: TRBV12-3/TRBV12-4
d_call: NA
cdr3_aa: CASSLASERTEAFF
cdr3_nt: TGTGCCAGCAGTTTAGCCTCAGAACGGACTGAAGCTTTCTTT

j_call: TRBJ2-7
clone_size: many
cdr3_length: 11
v_call: TRBV29-1
d_call: TRBD2
cdr3_aa: CSVEGGPEQYF
cdr3_nt: TGCAGCGTTGAGGGAGGGCCCGAGCAGTACTTC

j_call: TRBJ2-5
clone_size: NA
cdr3_length: 12
v_call: TRBV7-3
d_call: TRBD2
cdr3_aa: CASSLVVGREYF
cdr3_nt: TGTGCCAGCAGCTTAGTCGTCGGGAGGGAGTACTTC

j_call: TRBJ1-5
clone_size: many
cdr3_length: 15
v_call: TRBV19
d_call: NA
cdr3_aa: CASSMVRTANQPQHF
cdr3_nt: TGTGCCAGTAGTATGGTCCGGACAGCAAATCAGCCCCAGCATTTT

j_call: TRBJ2-7
clone_size: NA
cdr3_length: 14
v_call: TRBV9
d_call: TRBD2
cdr3_aa: CASSVGGGAREQYF
cdr3_nt: TGTGCCAGCAGCGTGGGCGGGGGGGCACGAGAGCAGTACTTC

j_call: TRBJ2-6
clone_size: many
cdr3_length: 17
v_call: TRBV7-2
d_call: NA
cdr3_aa: CASSFYGSISGANVLTF
cdr3_nt: TGTGCCAGCAGCTTTTACGGGTCGATCTCTGGGGCCAACGTCCTGACTTTC

j_call: TRBJ2-2
clone_size: few
cdr3_length: 14
v_call: TRBV12-3/TRBV12-4
d_call: TRBD2
cdr3_aa: CASSFAGGTGELFF
cdr3_nt: TGTGCCAGCAGTTTCGCGGGAGGAACTGGGGAGCTGTTTTTT

j_call: TRBJ2-5
clone_size: few
cdr3_length: 14
v_call: TRBV7-9
d_call: NA
cdr3_aa: CASSLDWIQETQYF
cdr3_nt: TGTGCCAGCAGCTTAGACTGGATCCAAGAGACCCAGTACTTC

j_call: TRBJ1-2
clone_size: few
cdr3_length: 11
v_call: TRBV6-2/TRBV6-3
d_call: NA
cdr3_aa: CASSGGPGYTF
cdr3_nt: TGTGCCAGCAGCGGCGGTCCGGGCTACACCTTC

j_call: TRBJ1-1
clone_size: few
cdr3_length: 11
v_call: TRBV28
d_call: NA
cdr3_aa: CATVLNTEAFF
cdr3_nt: TGTGCCACCGTATTGAACACTGAAGCTTTCTTT

j_call: TRBJ2-6
clone_size: NA
cdr3_length: 17
v_call: TRBV5-1
d_call: NA
cdr3_aa: CASSFSGNHAGANVLTF
cdr3_nt: TGCGCCAGCAGCTTTTCGGGCAATCACGCTGGGGCCAACGTCCTGACTTTC

j_call: TRBJ1-2
clone_size: NA
cdr3_length: 15
v_call: TRBV15
d_call: NA
cdr3_aa: CATSSRRQADYGYTF
cdr3_nt: TGTGCCACCAGCAGCCGACGGCAGGCCGACTATGGCTACACCTTC

j_call: TRBJ1-5
clone_size: NA
cdr3_length: 15
v_call: TRBV19
d_call: TRBD1
cdr3_aa: CASTSGQANNQPQHF
cdr3_nt: TGTGCCAGTACCAGCGGACAGGCCAACAATCAGCCCCAGCATTTT

j_call: TRBJ2-7
clone_size: few
cdr3_length: 9
v_call: TRBV20-1
d_call: NA
cdr3_aa: CSARDEQYF
cdr3_nt: TGCAGTGCTAGAGATGAGCAGTACTTC

j_call: TRBJ2-7
clone_size: NA
cdr3_length: 15
v_call: TRBV7-9
d_call: TRBD2
cdr3_aa: CASSQATSGGYEQYF
cdr3_nt: TGTGCCAGCAGCCAGGCTACTAGCGGGGGATACGAGCAGTACTTC